Listed below are T cell receptor beta chains from one sample, sequenced in a study of T-cell reconstitution after alpha-beta-depleted transplantation in children. Via MiXCR, TCRdb re-called the PCR reads, giving one row per CDR3 protein. The sample consists of about 220,000 distinct CDR3 sequences, roughly a sixth of them appearing once. The sequences come from PBMCs, mostly from graft donor cells, collected 360 days after TCRalphabeta/CD19-depleted stem cell transplant. These receptors were taken from a male patient between 2 and 15 years old who had a stem cell transplant for acute lymphoblastic leukemia, so the T cells may come from the graft donor. Both conserved end residues are part of each CDR3. Each record gives: clone size, V gene, D gene, J gene, CDR3 protein, CDR3 DNA. The D gene is left open where the match is weak. Only some rows state a clone size, as once, few, many or a class for expanded clones.

>.|TRBV15|.|TRBJ1-3
CATSRVGSGNTIYF
TGTGCCACCAGCAGAGTTGGATCTGGAAACACCATATATTTT
>few|TRBV7-6|.|TRBJ2-7
CASSFGAAYEQYF
TGTGCCAGCAGCTTCGGGGCGGCCTACGAGCAGTACTTC
>.|TRBV28|TRBD1|TRBJ2-5
CASSLWDLDRGQETQYF
TGTGCCAGCAGTTTATGGGATCTTGACAGGGGACAAGAGACCCAGTACTTC
>.|TRBV7-2|.|TRBJ2-7
CASSVTRGSYEQYF
TGTGCCAGCAGCGTAACCAGGGGTTCCTACGAGCAGTACTTC
>.|TRBV20-1|TRBD2|TRBJ2-5
CSASPAGGRETQYF
TGCAGTGCTAGCCCAGCGGGGGGGCGAGAGACCCAGTACTTC
>.|TRBV12-3/TRBV12-4|.|TRBJ2-7
CASSFGEGFNEQYF
TGTGCCAGCAGTTTTGGTGAGGGTTTCAACGAGCAGTACTTC
>.|TRBV24-1|TRBD1|TRBJ2-3
CATSDPGTALTDTQYF
TGTGCCACCAGTGATCCGGGGACAGCCCTTACAGATACGCAGTATTTT
>few|TRBV12-3/TRBV12-4|.|TRBJ1-1
CASSFEGSEAFF
TGTGCCAGCAGTTTTGAGGGGTCTGAAGCTTTCTTT
>.|TRBV7-8|.|TRBJ2-5
CASSLDTTETQYF
TGTGCCAGCAGCTTAGACACAACGGAGACCCAGTACTTC
>few|TRBV5-1|.|TRBJ2-6
CASSLGVSGANVLTF
TGCGCCAGCAGCTTGGGCGTCTCTGGGGCCAACGTCCTGACTTTC
>.|TRBV7-8|.|TRBJ2-5
CASSPDGGTPETQYF
TGTGCCAGCAGCCCCGATGGGGGGACCCCAGAGACCCAGTACTTC
>few|TRBV7-2|.|TRBJ2-1
CASSLKAGWEQFF
TGTGCCAGCAGCTTAAAGGCGGGGTGGGAGCAGTTCTTC
>.|TRBV5-1|TRBD2|TRBJ2-3
CASSFRRERFTDTQYF
TGCGCCAGCAGCTTCCGGCGGGAGAGATTCACAGATACGCAGTATTTT
>.|TRBV10-3|TRBD1|TRBJ1-5
CAIRSEQGGRPQHF
TGTGCCATCCGGTCGGAGCAGGGGGGTCGGCCCCAGCATTTT
>few|TRBV6-2/TRBV6-3|TRBD2|TRBJ2-1
CASGGGNEQFF
TGTGCCAGCGGGGGAGGGAATGAGCAGTTCTTC
>few|TRBV7-6|.|TRBJ1-3
CASSLVPRAGNTIYF
TGTGCCAGCAGCTTAGTCCCCAGGGCTGGAAACACCATATATTTT
>.|TRBV28|.|TRBJ1-1
CASSLPGGANEAFF
TGTGCCAGCAGTCTGCCGGGGGGGGCGAATGAAGCTTTCTTT
>few|TRBV7-2|.|TRBJ2-5
CASSLVGGETQYF
TGTGCCAGCAGCTTAGTCGGGGGAGAGACCCAGTACTTC
>.|TRBV11-2|.|TRBJ2-4
CASSLAPHGDIQYF
TGTGCCAGCAGCTTGGCCCCCCACGGGGACATTCAGTACTTC